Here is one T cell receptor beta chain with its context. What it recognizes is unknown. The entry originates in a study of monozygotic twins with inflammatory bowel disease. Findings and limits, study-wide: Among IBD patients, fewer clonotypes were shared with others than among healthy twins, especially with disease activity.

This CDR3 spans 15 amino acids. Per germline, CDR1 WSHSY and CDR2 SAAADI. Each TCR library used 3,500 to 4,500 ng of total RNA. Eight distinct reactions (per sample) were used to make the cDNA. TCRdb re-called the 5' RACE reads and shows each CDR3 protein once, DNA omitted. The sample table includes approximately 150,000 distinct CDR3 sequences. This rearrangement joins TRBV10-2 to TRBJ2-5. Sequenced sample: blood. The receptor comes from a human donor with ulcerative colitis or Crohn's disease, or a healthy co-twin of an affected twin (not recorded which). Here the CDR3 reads CASSDSWAGLETQYF.